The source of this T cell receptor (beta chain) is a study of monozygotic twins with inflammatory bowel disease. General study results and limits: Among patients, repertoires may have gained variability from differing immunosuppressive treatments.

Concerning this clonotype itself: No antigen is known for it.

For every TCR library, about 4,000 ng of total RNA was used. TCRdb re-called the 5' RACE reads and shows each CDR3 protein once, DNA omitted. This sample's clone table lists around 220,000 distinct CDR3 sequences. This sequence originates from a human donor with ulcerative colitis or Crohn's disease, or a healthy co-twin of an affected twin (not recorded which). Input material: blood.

CDR3 protein: CASSPRGSSYNEQFF. J is TRBJ2-1 and V is TRBV7-9. This CDR3 has 15 residues. The germline V gene encodes CDR1 SEHNR and CDR2 FQNEAQ (reference sequence).